Each of the 5 T cell receptor beta chains below was sequenced from the same sample in a study of Ad26.COV2.S vaccination and SARS-CoV-2 variants. Treatment specified: roughly 19 received Ad26.COV2.S at low or high dose, single or two shots; roughly five received placebo; per-sample allocation not given. Following the first vaccine or placebo injection, samples were taken on day 63. Sequenced by immunoSEQ multiplex PCR; TCRdb stores in-frame clones only, minus some. The table shows 500,000 or so clones, with roughly 89% occurring only once. Specimen: peripheral blood, collected in a trial of Ad26.COV2.S vaccine versus placebo. These receptors were collected from a person aged 18-65 years who received the Ad26.COV2.S COVID-19 vaccine or a placebo.

For this clone: Its ends do not fully match the called genes, so a read error is possible. The V call is TRBV20-1, the J call TRBJ2-3; the D is unclear. Germline V lookup: CDR1 DFQATT, CDR2 SNEGSKA (reference sequence). The CDR3 contains 11 residues. The CDR3 nucleotides are TGCAGTGCTGGACGCACGGATACGCAGTATTTT. Encoded protein: CSAGRTDTQYF.

This clone was found a few times. This chain connects TRBV5-6 to TRBJ2-1; 9 bases line up with TRBD1. Losses at the gene ends were 6 bases for V and 3 bases for J; bases not matched to a gene: 10. The CDR3 extends over 16 amino acids. Germline CDR1 and CDR2: SGHDT and YYEEEE. The CDR3 protein is CASNLLGQGLYNEQFF. CDR3 DNA: TGTGCCAGCAACTTATTGGGACAGGGACTCTACAATGAGCAGTTCTTC.

With respect to this clone: At the DNA level, this CDR3 is encoded by other sequences in the same sample as well. V usage is TRBV13 and J usage is TRBJ2-3; D is unresolved. CDR3 length equals 13 residues. Trimming pared 5 bases from V and 0 bases from J, leaving 6 bases between. CDR1 and CDR2 (germline): PRHDT, FYEKMQ (reference sequence). The CDR3 bases are TGTGCCAGCAGCCCACCTAGCACAGATACGCAGTATTTT. It codes for CASSPPSTDTQYF.

The chain has TRBV5-1 and TRBJ1-1; D is ambiguous. Germline CDR1 SGHRS, CDR2 YFSETQ. The V and J ends lost 0 bases and 2 bases respectively, with 8 bases between them. This CDR3 has 14 residues. In DNA form, the CDR3 reads TGCGCCAGCAGCTTGGTTACACTCAACACTGAAGCTTTCTTT. Protein product: CASSLVTLNTEAFF.

V gene TRBV4-3 combines with J gene TRBJ2-3; D is possibly TRBD1 or TRBD2 (5 bases each). Germline V gives CDR1 LGHNA, CDR2 YSLEER. Trimming took off 1 base at V and 2 bases at J, with 16 bases between the two ends. This CDR3 is built from 17 residues. In DNA form, the CDR3 reads TGCGCCAGCAGCCAAGGAGGGGCTAACACCTACACAGATACGCAGTATTTT. As protein: CASSQGGANTYTDTQYF.